This T cell receptor (beta chain) emerged from a study of cytomegalovirus exposure and HLA in healthy donors. Broader study findings: According to a subsequent analysis, TCR clusters identified in the first cohort showed a tendency to co-occur across the 100 to 150 validation repertoires. Whilst most TCR sequences proved rare, a subset of public TCRs occurred across many donors. CMV antigen specificity was confirmed in vitro for three CMV-associated chains.

Donors were drawn from the approximately 120-subject validation cohort, separate from the approximately 700-subject first cohort. Details on this clone: The target antigen is unknown.

Per the germline V gene, CDR1 is MNHEY and CDR2 is SVGAGI. The CDR3 contains 12 residues. Trimming removed 4 bases at V and 3 bases at J, with 7 bases between. Assay used: immunoSEQ multiplex PCR; TCRdb lists only in-frame clones, some missing. Of about 220,000 clones listed, roughly 88% are singletons. The chain has TRBV6-5 and TRBJ2-7; maybe TRBD2 (6 bases). The receptor was isolated from a woman aged 18-30 years in good health and CMV-seronegative. The sample comprised PBMCs. CDR3 nucleotide sequence: TGTGCCAGCAGTTTCGGGGGCTACGAGCAGTACTTC. It is translated as CASSFGGYEQYF.